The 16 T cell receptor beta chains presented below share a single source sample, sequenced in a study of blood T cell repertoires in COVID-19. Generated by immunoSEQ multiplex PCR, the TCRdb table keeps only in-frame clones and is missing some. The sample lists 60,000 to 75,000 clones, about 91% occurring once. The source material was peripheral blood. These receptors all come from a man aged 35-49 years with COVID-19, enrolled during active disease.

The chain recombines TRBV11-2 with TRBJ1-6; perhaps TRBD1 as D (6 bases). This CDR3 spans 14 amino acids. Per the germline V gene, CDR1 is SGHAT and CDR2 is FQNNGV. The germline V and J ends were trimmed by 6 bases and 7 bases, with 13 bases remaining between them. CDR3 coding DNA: TGTGCCAGCAGGCTACAGGGTGGAAATTCACCCCTCCACTTT. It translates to CASRLQGGNSPLHF.

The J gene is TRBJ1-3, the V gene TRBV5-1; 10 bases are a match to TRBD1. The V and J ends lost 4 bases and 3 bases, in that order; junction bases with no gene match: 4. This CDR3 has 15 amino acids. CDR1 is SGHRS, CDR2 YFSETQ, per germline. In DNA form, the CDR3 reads TGCGCCAGCAGCCCGGGGACAGGGGATGGAAACACCATATATTTT. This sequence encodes CASSPGTGDGNTIYF.

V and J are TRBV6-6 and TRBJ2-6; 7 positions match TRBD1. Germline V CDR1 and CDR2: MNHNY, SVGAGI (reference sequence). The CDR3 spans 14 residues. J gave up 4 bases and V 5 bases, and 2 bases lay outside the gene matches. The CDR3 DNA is TGTGCCAGCAGTGGGACAGACGGGGCCAACGTCCTGACTTTC. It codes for CASSGTDGANVLTF.

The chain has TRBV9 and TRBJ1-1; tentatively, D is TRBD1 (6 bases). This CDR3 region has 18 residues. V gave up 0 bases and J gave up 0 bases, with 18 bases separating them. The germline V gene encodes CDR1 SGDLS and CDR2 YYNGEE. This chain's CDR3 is CASSVDPGQGILNTEAFF. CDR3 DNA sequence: TGTGCCAGCAGCGTAGATCCAGGGCAGGGGATCTTGAACACTGAAGCTTTCTTT.

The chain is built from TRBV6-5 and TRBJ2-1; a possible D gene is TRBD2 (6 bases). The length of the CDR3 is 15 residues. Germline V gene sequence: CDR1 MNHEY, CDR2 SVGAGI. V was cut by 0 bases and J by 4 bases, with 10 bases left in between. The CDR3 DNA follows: TGTGCCAGCAGTTACTCTAGCGGCCCTTACAATGAGCAGTTCTTC. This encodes CASSYSSGPYNEQFF.

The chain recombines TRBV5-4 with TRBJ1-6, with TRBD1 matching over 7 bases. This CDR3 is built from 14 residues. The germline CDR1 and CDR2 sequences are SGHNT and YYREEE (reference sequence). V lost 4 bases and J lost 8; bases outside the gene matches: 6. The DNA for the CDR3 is TGTGCCAGCAGCGTCGGACAGGCGTATTCACCCCTCCACTTT. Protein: CASSVGQAYSPLHF.

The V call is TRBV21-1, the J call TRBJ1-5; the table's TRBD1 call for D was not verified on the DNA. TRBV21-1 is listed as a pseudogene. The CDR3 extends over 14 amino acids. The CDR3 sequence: CASSKNRGDQPQHF. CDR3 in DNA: TGTGCCAGCAGCAAAAACAGGGGAGATCAGCCCCAGCATTTT.

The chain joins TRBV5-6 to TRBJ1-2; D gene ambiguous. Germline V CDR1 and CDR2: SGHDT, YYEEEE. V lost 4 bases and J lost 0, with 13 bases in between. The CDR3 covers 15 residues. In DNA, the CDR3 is TGTGCCAGCAGCCGTCCGCGAACAGCTAACTATGGCTACACCTTC. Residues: CASSRPRTANYGYTF.

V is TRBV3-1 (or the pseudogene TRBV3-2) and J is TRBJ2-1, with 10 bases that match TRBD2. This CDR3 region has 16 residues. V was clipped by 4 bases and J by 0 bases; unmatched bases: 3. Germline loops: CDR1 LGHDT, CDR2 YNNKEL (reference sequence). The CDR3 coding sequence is TGTGCCAGCAGCCCGACTAGCGGGCACTCCTACAATGAGCAGTTCTTC. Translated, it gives CASSPTSGHSYNEQFF.

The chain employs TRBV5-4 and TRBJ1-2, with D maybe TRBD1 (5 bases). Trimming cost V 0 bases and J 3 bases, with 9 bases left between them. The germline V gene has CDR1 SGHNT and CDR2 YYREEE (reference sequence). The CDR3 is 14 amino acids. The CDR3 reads CASSLVETDYGYTF. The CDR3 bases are TGTGCCAGCAGCTTGGTCGAGACAGACTATGGCTACACCTTC.

For the CDR3, the DNA is TGTGCCTGGAGTGTAAGAGTCTCTGGGGCCAACGTCCTGACTTTC. Translated: CAWSVRVSGANVLTF. The gene calls are TRBV30 and TRBJ2-6; D gene uncertain. The CDR3 consists of 15 residues. V lost 0 bases and J lost 0, with 6 bases in between. From germline, CDR1 is GTSNPN and CDR2 SVGIG (reference sequence).

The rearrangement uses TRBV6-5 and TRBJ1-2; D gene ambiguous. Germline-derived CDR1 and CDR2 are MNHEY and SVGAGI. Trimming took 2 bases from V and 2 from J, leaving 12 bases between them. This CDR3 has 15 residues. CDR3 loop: CASSYDQASNYGYTF. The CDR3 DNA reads TGTGCCAGCAGTTACGATCAGGCCTCAAACTATGGCTACACCTTC.

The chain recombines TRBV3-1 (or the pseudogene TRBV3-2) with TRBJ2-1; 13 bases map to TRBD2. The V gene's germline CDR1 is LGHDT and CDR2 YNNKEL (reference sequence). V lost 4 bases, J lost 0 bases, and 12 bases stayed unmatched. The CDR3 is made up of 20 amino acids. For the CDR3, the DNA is TGTGCCAGCAGCCGCCTCTCCGGGACTAGCGGGGTGAGCTCCTACAATGAGCAGTTCTTC. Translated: CASSRLSGTSGVSSYNEQFF.

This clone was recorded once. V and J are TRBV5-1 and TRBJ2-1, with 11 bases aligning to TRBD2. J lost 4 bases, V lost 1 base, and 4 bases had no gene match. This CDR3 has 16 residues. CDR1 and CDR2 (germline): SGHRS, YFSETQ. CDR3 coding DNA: TGCGCCAGCAGCTTGACCGGGACTAGCGGATACAATGAGCAGTTCTTC. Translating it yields CASSLTGTSGYNEQFF. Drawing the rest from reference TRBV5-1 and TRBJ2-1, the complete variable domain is KAGVTQTPRYLIKTRGQQVTLSCSPISGHRSVSWYQQTPGQGLQFLFEYFSETQRNKGNFPGRFSGRQFSNSRSEMNVSTLELGDSALYLCASSLTGTSGYNEQFFGPGTRLTVL.

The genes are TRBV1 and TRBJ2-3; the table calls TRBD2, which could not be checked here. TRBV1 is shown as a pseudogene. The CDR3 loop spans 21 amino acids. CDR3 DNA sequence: TGCACCAGCAGCCATTGGAATCCTAGCGGGGGGGCGAGGTCTTACACAGATACGCAGTATTTT. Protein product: CTSSHWNPSGGARSYTDTQYF.

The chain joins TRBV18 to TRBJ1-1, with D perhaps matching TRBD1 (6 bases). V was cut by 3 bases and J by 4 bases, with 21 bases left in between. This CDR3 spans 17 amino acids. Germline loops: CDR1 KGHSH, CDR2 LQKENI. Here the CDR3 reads CASSPDTVGGLGTEAFF. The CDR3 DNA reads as TGTGCCAGCTCACCCGACACCGTGGGGGGGCTCGGCACTGAAGCTTTCTTT.